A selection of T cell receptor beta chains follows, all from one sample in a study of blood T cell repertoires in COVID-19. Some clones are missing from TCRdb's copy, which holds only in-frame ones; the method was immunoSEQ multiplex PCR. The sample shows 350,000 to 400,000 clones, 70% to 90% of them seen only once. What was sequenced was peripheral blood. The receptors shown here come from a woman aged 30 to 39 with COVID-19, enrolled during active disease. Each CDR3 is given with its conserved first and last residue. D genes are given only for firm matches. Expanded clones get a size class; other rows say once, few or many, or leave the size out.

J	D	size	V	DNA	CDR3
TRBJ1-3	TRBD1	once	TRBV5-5	TGTGCCAGCAGCTTGACCGCCGGGACAGCGCGCGGAAACACCATATATTTT	CASSLTAGTARGNTIYF
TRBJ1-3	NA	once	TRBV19	TGTGCCAGTAGTATTCTAGGTGTGGCTGGAAACACCATATATTTT	CASSILGVAGNTIYF
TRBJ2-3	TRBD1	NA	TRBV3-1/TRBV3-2	TGTGCCAGCAGCCAAGGGACAGGGAGATTCGATACGCAGTATTTT	CASSQGTGRFDTQYF
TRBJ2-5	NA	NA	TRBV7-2	TGTGCCAGCACCTTTGCGAGGGAAGAGACCCAGTACTTC	CASTFAREETQYF
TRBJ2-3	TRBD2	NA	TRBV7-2	TGTGCCAGCAGCTTATCGGCGGGGGAGATGACAGATACGCAGTATTTT	CASSLSAGEMTDTQYF
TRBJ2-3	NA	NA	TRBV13	TGTGCCAGCAGCTCTACTAGTGCTACAGATACGCAGTATTTT	CASSSTSATDTQYF
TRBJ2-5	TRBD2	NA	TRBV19	TGTGCCAGTAGGAAGACTAGCGGGTCTCTCGGGGAGACCCAGTACTTC	CASRKTSGSLGETQYF
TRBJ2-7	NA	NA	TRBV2	TGTGCCAGCACCTTACGGGTCAGCTCCTACGAGCAGTACTTC	CASTLRVSSYEQYF
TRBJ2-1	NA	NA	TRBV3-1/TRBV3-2	TGTGCCAGCAGCCAAAAGCGGGCCTCCTACAATGAGCAGTTCTTC	CASSQKRASYNEQFF
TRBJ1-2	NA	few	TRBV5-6	TGTGCCAGCAGCCCCATAACTCCTCGGGATGCTAACTATGGCTACACCTTC	CASSPITPRDANYGYTF
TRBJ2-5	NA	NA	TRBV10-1	TGCGCCAGCAGTGAGGGAGGGTCGGAGACCCAGTACTTC	CASSEGGSETQYF
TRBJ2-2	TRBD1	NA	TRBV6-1	TGTGCCAGCAGTGAATACTTCCGGGACAGGGGCCGGGCGAACACCGGGGAGCTGTTTTTT	CASSEYFRDRGRANTGELFF
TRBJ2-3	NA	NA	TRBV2	TGTGCCAGCAGAGAGCGGTTGGGGGCCGGACGTACAGATACGCAGTATTTT	CASRERLGAGRTDTQYF
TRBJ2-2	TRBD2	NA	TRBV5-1	TGCGCCAGCAGCCTGGGACTAGCGGGAGGCACCGGGGAGCTGTTTTTT	CASSLGLAGGTGELFF
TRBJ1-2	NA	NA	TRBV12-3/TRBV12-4	TGTGCCAGCAGTTCGGTCACTACCTATGGCTACACCTTC	CASSSVTTYGYTF
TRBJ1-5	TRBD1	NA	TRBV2	TGTGCCAGCTCCGCTTGGGGACAGAGCAATCAGCCCCAGCATTTT	CASSAWGQSNQPQHF
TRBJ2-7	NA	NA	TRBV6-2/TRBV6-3	TGTGCCAGCAGTCCCGAGGGCCCTTCCTACGAGCAGTACTTC	CASSPEGPSYEQYF
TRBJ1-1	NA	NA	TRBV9	TGTGCCAGCAGCTACCGTGCTGAGGATACTGAAGCTTTCTTT	CASSYRAEDTEAFF
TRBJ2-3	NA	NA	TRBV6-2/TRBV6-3	TGTGCCAGCAGCCTCACTGAAGCGGGCCAGATTCTCACGCCTAGCACAGATACGCAGTATTTT	CASSLTEAGQILTPSTDTQYF
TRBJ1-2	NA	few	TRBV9	TGTGCCAGCAGCCCCAGGGGTTGGAATGGCTACACCTTC	CASSPRGWNGYTF
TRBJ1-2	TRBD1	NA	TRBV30	TGTGCCTGGGGGACAGGGGCTGGCTACACCTTC	CAWGTGAGYTF
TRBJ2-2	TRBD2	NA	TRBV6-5	TGTGCCAGCAGTTACGGCGGGGGGACCGGGGAGCTGTTTTTT	CASSYGGGTGELFF
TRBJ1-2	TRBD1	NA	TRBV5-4	TGTGCCAGCAGCTTGGCCCCTCGGCAGGGGGAATCTGGCTACACCTTC	CASSLAPRQGESGYTF
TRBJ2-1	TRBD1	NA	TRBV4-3	TGCGCCAGCAGCCAACCGGGACAGGGGTTAAATGAGCAGTTCTTC	CASSQPGQGLNEQFF
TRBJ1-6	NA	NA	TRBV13	TGTGCCAGCAGCCTCTGGGGGCGCGGATCACCCCTCCACTTT	CASSLWGRGSPLHF
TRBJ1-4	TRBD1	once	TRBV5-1	TGCGCCAGCAGCGTACAGGGGAACAATGAAAAACTGTTTTTT	CASSVQGNNEKLFF
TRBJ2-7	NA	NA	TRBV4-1	TGCGCCAGCAGCCAAGGGTGGACAGAATTAAACGAGCAGTACTTC	CASSQGWTELNEQYF
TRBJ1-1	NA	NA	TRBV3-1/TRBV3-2	TGTGCCAGCAGCCCCGGCCGGAGCACTGAAGCTTTCTTT	CASSPGRSTEAFF
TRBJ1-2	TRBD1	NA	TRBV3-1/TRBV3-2	TGTGCCAGCAGCCAAGTGACAGGGCCAAACTATGGCTACACCTTC	CASSQVTGPNYGYTF
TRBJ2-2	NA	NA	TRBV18	TGTGCCAGCTCACCCCAAACCGGGAGTTGGAACACCGGGGAGCTGTTTTTT	CASSPQTGSWNTGELFF
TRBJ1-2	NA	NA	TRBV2	TGTGCCAGCAGGGGGGGGGACGGCTACACCTTC	CASRGGDGYTF
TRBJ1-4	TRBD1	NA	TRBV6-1	TGTGCCAGCAGTGAAGCGAGGACAGGGGTAGGAAAACTGTTTTTT	CASSEARTGVGKLFF
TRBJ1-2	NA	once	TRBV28	TGTGCCAGCAGTCCCCCAGCCACAGGGAACGGCTACACCTTC	CASSPPATGNGYTF
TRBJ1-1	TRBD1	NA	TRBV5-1	TGCGCCAGCAGCTTTTTTCTGGGACAGGGGTCCGCTGAAGCTTTCTTT	CASSFFLGQGSAEAFF
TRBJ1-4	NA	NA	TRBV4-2	TGTGCCAGCAGCCAAGATCCTGCAACTAATGAAAAACTGTTTTTT	CASSQDPATNEKLFF
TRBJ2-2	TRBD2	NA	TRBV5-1	TGCGCCAGCAGCAGGGAGACTAGCGGAAACACCGGGGAGCTGTTTTTT	CASSRETSGNTGELFF
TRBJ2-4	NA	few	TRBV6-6	TGTGCCAGCAGTTACTCCGGCAGGGACAAAAACATTCAGTACTTC	CASSYSGRDKNIQYF
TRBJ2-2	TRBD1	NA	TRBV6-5	TGTGCCAGCAGGGGACAGGACACCGGGGAGCTGTTTTTT	CASRGQDTGELFF
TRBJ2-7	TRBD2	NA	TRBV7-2	TGTGCCAGCAGCATCATGGTGGGCCCAGCGGGGGGGCCCTACGAGCAGTACTTC	CASSIMVGPAGGPYEQYF
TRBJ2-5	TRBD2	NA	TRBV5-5	TGTGCCAGCAGCCCGCCAGGACTAGCGGGACGAGAGACCCAGTACTTC	CASSPPGLAGRETQYF
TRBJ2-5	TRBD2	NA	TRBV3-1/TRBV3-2	TGTGCCAGCAGTCCTAGCGGGCAAGAGACCCAGTACTTC	CASSPSGQETQYF
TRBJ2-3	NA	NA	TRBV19	TGTGCCAGTAGTGAAAACTCCGGGGTACTCACAGATACGCAGTATTTT	CASSENSGVLTDTQYF
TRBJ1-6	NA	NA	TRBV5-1	TGCGCCAGCAGCTTGGGTACAGTTGTAAATTCACCCCTCCACTTT	CASSLGTVVNSPLHF
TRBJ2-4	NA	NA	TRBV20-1	TGCAGTGCAAGTGCCGGAGGCGTACTTAGCGCCAAAAACATTCAGTACTTC	CSASAGGVLSAKNIQYF
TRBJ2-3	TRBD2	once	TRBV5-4	TGTGCCAGCAGCTTGGCCGCTGCTAGCGGGTTCCCTAGCACAGATACGCAGTATTTT	CASSLAAASGFPSTDTQYF
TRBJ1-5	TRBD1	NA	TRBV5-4	TGTGCCAGCAGCTCCGGGACAGAAAATCAGCCCCAGCATTTT	CASSSGTENQPQHF
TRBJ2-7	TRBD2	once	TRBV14	TGTGCCAGCAGCCAAGTTGCGGGAGACGAGCAGTACTTC	CASSQVAGDEQYF
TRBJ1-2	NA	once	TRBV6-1	TGTGCCAGCACCCCCGGAGGGGCGAAGGGCTACACCTTC	CASTPGGAKGYTF